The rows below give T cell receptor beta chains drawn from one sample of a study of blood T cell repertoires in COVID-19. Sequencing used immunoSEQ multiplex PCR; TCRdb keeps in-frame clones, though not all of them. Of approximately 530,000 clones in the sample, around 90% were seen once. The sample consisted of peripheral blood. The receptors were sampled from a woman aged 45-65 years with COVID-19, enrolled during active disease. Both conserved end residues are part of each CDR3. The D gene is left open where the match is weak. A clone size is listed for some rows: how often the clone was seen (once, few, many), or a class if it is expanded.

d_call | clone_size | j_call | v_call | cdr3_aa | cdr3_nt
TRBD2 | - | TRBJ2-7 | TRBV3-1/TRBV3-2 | CASSQDRLASWNEQYF | TGTGCCAGCAGCCAAGATCGACTAGCGAGCTGGAACGAGCAGTACTTC
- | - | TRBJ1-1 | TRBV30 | CAWRKGTEAFF | TGTGCCTGGAGGAAGGGGACTGAAGCTTTCTTT
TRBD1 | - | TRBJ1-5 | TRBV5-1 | CASSPGQGTNSNQPQHF | TGCGCCAGCAGCCCCGGACAGGGCACGAATAGCAATCAGCCCCAGCATTTT
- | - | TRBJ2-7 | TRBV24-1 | CATGGLRDEQYF | TGTGCCACCGGTGGGCTTCGGGACGAGCAGTACTTC
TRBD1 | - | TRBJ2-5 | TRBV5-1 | CASSAGTGQETQYF | TGCGCCAGCAGCGCCGGGACAGGACAAGAGACCCAGTACTTC
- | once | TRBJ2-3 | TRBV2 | CASRPDSIDTQYF | TGTGCCAGCAGACCGGACTCGATCGATACGCAGTATTTT
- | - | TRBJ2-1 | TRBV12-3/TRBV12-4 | CASSLRGNEQFF | TGTGCCAGCAGTTTAAGAGGGAATGAGCAGTTCTTC
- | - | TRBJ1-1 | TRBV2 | CASSLDRNTEAFF | TGTGCCAGCAGTCTCGACAGGAACACTGAAGCTTTCTTT
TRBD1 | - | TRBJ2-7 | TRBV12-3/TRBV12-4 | CASSPTGGSEQYF | TGTGCCAGCAGCCCGACAGGGGGAAGCGAGCAGTACTTC
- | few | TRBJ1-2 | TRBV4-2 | CASSPGGPGYGYTF | TGTGCCAGCAGCCCCGGAGGCCCCGGGTATGGCTACACCTTC
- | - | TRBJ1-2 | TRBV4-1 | CASSRSVFLQGYTF | TGCGCCAGCAGCCGCTCTGTGTTCTTACAGGGCTACACCTTC
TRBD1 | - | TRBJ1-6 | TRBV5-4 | CASSLNGRGRNSPLHF | TGTGCCAGCAGCCTTAATGGCAGGGGGCGGAATTCACCCCTCCACTTT
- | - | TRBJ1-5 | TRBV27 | CASSSPYSNQPQHF | TGTGCCAGCAGTTCTCCTTATAGCAATCAGCCCCAGCATTTT
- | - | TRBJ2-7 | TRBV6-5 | CASRPGIAPGYEQYF | TGTGCCAGCAGGCCCGGTATAGCCCCGGGCTACGAGCAGTACTTC
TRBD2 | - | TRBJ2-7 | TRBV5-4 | CASSRGGQDSYEQYF | TGTGCCAGCAGCCGGGGGGGGCAGGATTCCTACGAGCAGTACTTC
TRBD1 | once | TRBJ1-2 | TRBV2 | CASSETGRDYGYTF | TGTGCCAGCAGCGAGACAGGGCGGGACTATGGCTACACCTTC